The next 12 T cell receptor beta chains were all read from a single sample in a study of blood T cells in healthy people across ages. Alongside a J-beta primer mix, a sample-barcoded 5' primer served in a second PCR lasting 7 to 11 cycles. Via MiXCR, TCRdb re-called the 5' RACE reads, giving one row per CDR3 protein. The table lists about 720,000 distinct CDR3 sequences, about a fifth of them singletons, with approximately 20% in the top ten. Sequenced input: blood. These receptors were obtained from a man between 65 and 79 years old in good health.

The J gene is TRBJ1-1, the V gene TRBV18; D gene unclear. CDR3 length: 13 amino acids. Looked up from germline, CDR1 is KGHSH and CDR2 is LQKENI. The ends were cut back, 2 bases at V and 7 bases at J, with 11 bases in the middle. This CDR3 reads CASSPTQSIEAFF. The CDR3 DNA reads TGTGCCAGCTCACCAACGCAGAGTATTGAAGCTTTCTTT.

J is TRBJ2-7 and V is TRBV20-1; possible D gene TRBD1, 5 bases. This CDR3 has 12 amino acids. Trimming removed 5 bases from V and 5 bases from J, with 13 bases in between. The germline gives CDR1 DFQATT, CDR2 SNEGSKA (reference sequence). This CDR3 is CSARQNSNEQYF. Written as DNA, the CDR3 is TGCAGTGCTCGACAGAATAGTAACGAGCAGTACTTC.

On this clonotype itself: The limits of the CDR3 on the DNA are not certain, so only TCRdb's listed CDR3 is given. Here the CDR3 reads CASSWGSGSVDTQYF. V is TRBV12-3 or TRBV12-4 and J is TRBJ2-3; the DNA was not compared with TRBD2, the D call given in the table. From its first to its last residue, the CDR3 has 15 amino acids.

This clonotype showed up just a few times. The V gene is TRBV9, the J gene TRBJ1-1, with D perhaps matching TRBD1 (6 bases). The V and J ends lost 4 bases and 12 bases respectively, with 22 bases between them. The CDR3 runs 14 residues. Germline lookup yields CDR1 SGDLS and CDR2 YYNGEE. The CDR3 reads CASSLSSGTSGTFF. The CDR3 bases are TGTGCCAGCAGCTTGAGCTCCGGGACATCCGGAACTTTCTTT.

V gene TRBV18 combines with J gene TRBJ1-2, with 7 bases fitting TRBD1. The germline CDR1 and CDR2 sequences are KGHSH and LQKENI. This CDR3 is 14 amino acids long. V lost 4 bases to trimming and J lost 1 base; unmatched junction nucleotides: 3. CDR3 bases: TGTGCCAGCTCACACGGACAGGATAACTATGGCTACACCTTC. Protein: CASSHGQDNYGYTF.

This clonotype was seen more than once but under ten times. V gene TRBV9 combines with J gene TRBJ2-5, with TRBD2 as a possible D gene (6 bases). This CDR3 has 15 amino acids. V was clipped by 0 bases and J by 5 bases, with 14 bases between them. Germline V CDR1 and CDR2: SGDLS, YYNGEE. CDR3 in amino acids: CASSVGTGAVETQYF. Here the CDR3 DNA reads TGTGCCAGCAGCGTAGGAACGGGAGCAGTGGAGACCCAGTACTTC.

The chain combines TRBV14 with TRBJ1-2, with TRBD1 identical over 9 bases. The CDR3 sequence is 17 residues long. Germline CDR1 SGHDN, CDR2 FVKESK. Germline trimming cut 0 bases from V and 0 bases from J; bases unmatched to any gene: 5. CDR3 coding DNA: TGTGCCAGCAGCCAAGATGGGACAGGGTTGTCTAACTATGGCTACACCTTC. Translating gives CASSQDGTGLSNYGYTF.

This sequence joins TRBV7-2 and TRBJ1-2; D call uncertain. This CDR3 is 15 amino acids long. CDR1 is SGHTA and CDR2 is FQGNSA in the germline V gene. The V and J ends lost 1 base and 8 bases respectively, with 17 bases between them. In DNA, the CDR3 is TGTGCCAGCAGCTTAGATCCCGGACGCGAAAGGGGCTACACCTTC. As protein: CASSLDPGRERGYTF.

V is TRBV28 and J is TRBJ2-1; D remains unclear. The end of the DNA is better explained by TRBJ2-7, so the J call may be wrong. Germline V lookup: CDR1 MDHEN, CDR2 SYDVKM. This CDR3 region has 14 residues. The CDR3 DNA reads TGTGCCAGCAGCTCCCTCCTGCCAACCTACGAGCAGTACTTC. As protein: CASSSLLPTYEQYF.

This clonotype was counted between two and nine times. The CDR3 DNA follows: TGTGCCAGCGGAAGGTGGGCCTCCAACCAGCCCCAGCATTTT. Its translation is CASGRWASNQPQHF. J is TRBJ1-5 and V is TRBV6-5, with D unresolved. V gave up 8 bases and J gave up 7 bases, with 18 bases separating them. Germline assignment: CDR1 MNHEY and CDR2 SVGAGI. There are 14 residues in the CDR3.

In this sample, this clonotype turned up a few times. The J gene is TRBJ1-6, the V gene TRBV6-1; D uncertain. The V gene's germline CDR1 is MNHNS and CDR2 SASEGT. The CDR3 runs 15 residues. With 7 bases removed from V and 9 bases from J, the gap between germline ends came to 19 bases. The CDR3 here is CASTDWVKNSSPLHF. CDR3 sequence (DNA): TGTGCCAGCACCGACTGGGTTAAAAATTCTTCACCCCTCCACTTT.

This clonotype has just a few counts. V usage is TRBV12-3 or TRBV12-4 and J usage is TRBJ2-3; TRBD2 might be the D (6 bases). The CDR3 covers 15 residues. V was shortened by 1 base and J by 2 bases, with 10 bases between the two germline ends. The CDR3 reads CASSLGGDATDTQYF. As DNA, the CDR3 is TGTGCCAGCAGTTTAGGCGGGGACGCCACAGATACGCAGTATTTT.